This entry describes one T cell receptor (beta chain). In the original processing: Scientists estimated how many nucleated cells there were by amplifying reference gene primers. Generated by immunoSEQ multiplex PCR, the TCRdb table keeps only in-frame clones and is missing some. The V and J calls and the clone size are those of that table, but D and trimming were determined from the DNA. The sample includes nearly 350,000 clones, around 82% seen only once; the top ten take 2.5% to 3%. These data belong to a study of blood T cell repertoires in COVID-19. Study-level information: Samples representing acute and convalescent COVID-19 were sourced from the United States, Italy and Spain.

The CDR3 totals 16 residues. V was pared by 1 base and J by 7 bases, with 14 bases between. Germline loops: CDR1 LGHNA, CDR2 YSLEER. This TCR was sampled from a man aged 30 to 45 with active or convalescent COVID-19. Sequences were obtained from peripheral blood. V and J are TRBV4-3 and TRBJ1-6, with unresolved D. CDR3 protein: CASSQVAGGENSPLHF. For the CDR3, the DNA is TGCGCCAGCAGCCAAGTGGCCGGCGGGGAGAATTCACCCCTCCACTTT.